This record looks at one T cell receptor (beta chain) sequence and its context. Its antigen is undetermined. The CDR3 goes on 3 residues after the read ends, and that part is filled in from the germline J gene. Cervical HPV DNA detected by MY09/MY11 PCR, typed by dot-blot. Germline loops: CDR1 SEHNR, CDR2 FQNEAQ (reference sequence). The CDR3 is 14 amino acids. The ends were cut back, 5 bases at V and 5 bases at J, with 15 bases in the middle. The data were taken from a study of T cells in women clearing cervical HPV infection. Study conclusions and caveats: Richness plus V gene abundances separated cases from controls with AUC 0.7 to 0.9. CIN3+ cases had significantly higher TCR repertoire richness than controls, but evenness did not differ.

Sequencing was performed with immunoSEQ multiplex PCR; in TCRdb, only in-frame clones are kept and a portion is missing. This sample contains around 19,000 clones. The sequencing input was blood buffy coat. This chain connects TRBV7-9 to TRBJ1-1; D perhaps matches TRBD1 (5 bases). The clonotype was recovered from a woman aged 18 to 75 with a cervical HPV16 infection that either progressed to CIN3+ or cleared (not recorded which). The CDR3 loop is CASSPSRGGTEAFF. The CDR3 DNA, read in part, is TGTGCCAGCAGCCCGTCACGGGGGGGTACTGAA.